One and the same sample provided the 9 T cell receptor beta chains below, sequenced in a study of T cell clonotyping in hematopoietic cell transplantation. Measured with immunoSEQ multiplex PCR; TCRdb has only the in-frame clones, and not every one. The profile shows about 15,000 clones, 75% to 90% of them singletons. The material sequenced was peripheral blood mononuclear cells. The origin of the receptors is a man between 50 and 59 years old in good health. Some clones in this sample may be carry-over from other donors' samples.

DNA for the CDR3: TGTGCCAGCAGTTTTACCACAGATACGCAGTATTTT. Translating gives CASSFTTDTQYF. This sequence joins TRBV28 and TRBJ2-3; D uncertain. The CDR3 spans 12 residues. CDR1 is MDHEN, CDR2 SYDVKM, per germline. The germline V and J ends were trimmed by 3 bases and 2 bases, with 3 bases remaining between them.

The J gene is TRBJ1-5, the V gene TRBV6-1; 9 bases line up with TRBD1. The germline V gene has CDR1 MNHNS and CDR2 SASEGT. The CDR3 is made up of 14 amino acids. V trimming: 5 bases; J trimming: 7 bases; junction bases outside the gene matches: 6. CDR3 nucleotides: TGTGCCAGCAGTACCCGACAGGGGGGGCAGCCCCAGCATTTT. The encoded protein is CASSTRQGGQPQHF.

The chain links TRBV7-2 to TRBJ2-5, with D possibly being TRBD2 (6 bases). The CDR3 totals 15 residues. Germline lookup yields CDR1 SGHTA and CDR2 FQGNSA. V was pared by 1 base and J by 1 base, with 10 bases between. CDR3 residues: CASSLGGESQETQYF. The CDR3 DNA is TGTGCCAGCAGCTTAGGCGGGGAGAGCCAAGAGACCCAGTACTTC.

CDR3 DNA sequence: TGTGCCTGGAGTAGAACCGGGACGAGTGCCTACGAGCAGTACTTC. This gives the protein CAWSRTGTSAYEQYF. This chain connects TRBV30 to TRBJ2-7, with D perhaps TRBD1 or TRBD2 (5 bases each). The CDR3 is 15 residues long. The V end was cut by 2 bases, the J end by 2 bases, with 16 bases between. CDR1 is GTSNPN, CDR2 SVGIG, per germline (reference sequence).

The chain combines TRBV5-4 with TRBJ2-7; D call uncertain. The V gene's germline CDR1 is SGHNT and CDR2 YYREEE (reference sequence). V lost 4 bases and J 2 bases, leaving 4 bases between the germline ends. The CDR3 consists of 11 residues. The CDR3 DNA sequence: TGTGCCAGCAGCAGTCCCTACGAGCAGTACTTC. It translates to CASSSPYEQYF.

V and J are TRBV7-8 and TRBJ2-7; no clear D. This CDR3 comprises 13 residues. CDR1 and CDR2 from the germline V gene are SGHVS and FQNEAQ. With 5 bases removed from V and 0 bases from J, the gap between germline ends came to 8 bases. The CDR3 spells CASSRTDSYEQYF. CDR3 nucleotides: TGTGCCAGCAGCCGGACCGACTCCTACGAGCAGTACTTC.

The rearrangement links TRBV6-5 to TRBJ2-1; 7 nucleotides agree with TRBD2. The germline CDR1 and CDR2 sequences are MNHEY and SVGAGI. The CDR3 length is 14 residues. V was clipped by 7 bases and J by 6 bases; unmatched bases: 9. CDR3 sequence reads: CASTPISGGNEQFF. In DNA form, the CDR3 reads TGTGCCAGCACCCCGATTTCGGGGGGCAATGAGCAGTTCTTC.

This clone showed up just once. The chain combines TRBV4-1 with TRBJ1-2; D uncertain. V was shortened by 3 bases and J by 7 bases, with 6 bases between the two germline ends. This CDR3 comprises 11 residues. Germline loops: CDR1 MGHRA, CDR2 YSYEKL. CDR3 coding DNA: TGCGCCAGCAGCCAGCGAGGTGGCTACACCTTC. Translation gives CASSQRGGYTF.

V and J are TRBV4-3 and TRBJ1-2, with D maybe TRBD1 (5 bases). Trimming shortened V by 0 bases and J by 3 bases, and 17 bases separated the two germline ends. Germline V gives CDR1 LGHNA, CDR2 YSLEER. The CDR3 contains 17 residues. CDR3 DNA sequence: TGCGCCAGCAGCCAAGAATACACAGGCTCACCTGACTATGGCTACACCTTC. As protein: CASSQEYTGSPDYGYTF.